This T cell receptor (beta chain) was sequenced in a study of cytomegalovirus exposure and HLA in healthy donors. Findings of the study overall: Most TCRs appeared rarely, but some public TCRs recurred in many donors. Presence/absence results assume similar sequencing depth per donor, which may not hold. With DRB1 most and HLA-C fewest, TCR association rates differed between HLA loci in a later analysis. Earlier analysis looked at TCR beta V segments, and most were productive about 90% or about 30% of the time.

Regarding this clone: Its antigen is as yet unknown.

The CDR3 is made up of 14 amino acids. With 5 bases clipped from V and 5 bases from J, the junction kept 2 bases outside the gene matches. Germline CDR1 is SGHAT and CDR2 is FQNNGV. PCR employed 60 Vbeta and 13 Jbeta primers. This table comes from immunoSEQ multiplex PCR, and its TCRdb copy is limited to in-frame clones, with some not included. The table lists 150,000 to 200,000 clones, about 9% of them singletons. The chain joins TRBV11-2 to TRBJ1-4, with 10 bases that match TRBD1. This clonotype originated in a woman aged 25 to 39 in good health and CMV-seropositive. Input material: PBMCs. CDR3 DNA: TGTGCCAGCAGCGTGGACAGGGGGAATGAAAAACTGTTTTTT. The encoded protein is CASSVDRGNEKLFF.